This T cell receptor beta chain appears in the sequencing data of a study of regulatory T cells in long-lasting Graves disease. Described time point: persistent/refractory GD, antithyroid drugs over 5 years with positive TRAb. The TCR library was prepared using RNA isolated from PBMCs. Under American Thyroid Association guidelines, Graves' disease was diagnosed. For TCR beta, libraries came from iRepertoire HTBI primers and Arm-PCR of CDR3 regions. Original handling: The samples included under 75 TRBV and roughly 14 TRBJ segments. TCRdb used MiXCR to reprocess the multiplex PCR reads, holding one entry per CDR3 protein. TCRdb's processing, not the study's, gives the V and J calls here. The table records around 460,000 distinct CDR3 sequences, 20% to 25% of them present only once. Concerning this clonotype itself: The antigen is unknown.

Overall study findings and caveats: TCR diversity was lower in persistent Graves' patients than in newly diagnosed ones. Because few samples were included, accuracy may have been lower.

Germline assignment: CDR1 SGHTA and CDR2 FQGNSA. J was trimmed by 1 base and V by 1 base; bases with no gene match: 1. The CDR3 contains 16 residues. The receptor was derived from a female donor with Graves disease. The source material was peripheral blood mononuclear cells (PBMCs), sampled when the disease was refractory, from a patient treated with antithyroid drugs. This chain links TRBV7-2 with TRBJ1-4; 9 nucleotides agree with TRBD1. This chain's CDR3 is CASSLVDRGTNEKLFF. The CDR3 bases are TGTGCCAGCAGCTTAGTGGACAGGGGAACTAATGAAAAACTGTTTTTT.